A selection of T cell receptor beta chains follows, all from one sample in a study of cytomegalovirus exposure and HLA in healthy donors. Sequencing used immunoSEQ multiplex PCR; TCRdb keeps in-frame clones, though not all of them. Here the sample spans some 98,000 clones, approximately 84% being singletons. The material sequenced was PBMCs. Every receptor here comes from a man aged 18 to 29 in good health and CMV-seropositive. Both conserved end residues are trimmed from each CDR3. Fields, in order: J gene, V gene, CDR3 protein.

J gene: TRBJ2-1; V gene: TRBV9; CDR3 protein: ASSLRGDTYNEQF
J gene: TRBJ2-3; V gene: TRBV2; CDR3 protein: ASSEAGGADTQY
J gene: TRBJ2-6; V gene: TRBV27; CDR3 protein: ASSFRGSGANVLT
J gene: TRBJ2-3; V gene: TRBV19; CDR3 protein: ASSPRTELAGADTQY
J gene: TRBJ2-1; V gene: TRBV18; CDR3 protein: ASSPPTSGGANEQF
J gene: TRBJ2-5; V gene: TRBV18; CDR3 protein: ASSPWTQEGTQY
J gene: TRBJ1-1; V gene: TRBV4-3; CDR3 protein: ASSQDRVGSNTEAF
J gene: TRBJ2-7; V gene: TRBV12-5; CDR3 protein: ASGFSGEIPYEQY
J gene: TRBJ2-1; V gene: TRBV13; CDR3 protein: ASSLGLGLAGSEQF
J gene: TRBJ1-2; V gene: TRBV4-3; CDR3 protein: ASSPAGGLYGYT
J gene: TRBJ2-3; V gene: TRBV7-8; CDR3 protein: ASSGDRGSTDTQY
J gene: TRBJ2-7; V gene: TRBV19; CDR3 protein: ASTTGQGSSPYEQY
J gene: TRBJ2-1; V gene: TRBV10-3; CDR3 protein: AISEREPPYNEQF
J gene: TRBJ2-6; V gene: TRBV9; CDR3 protein: ASRAGAGANVLT
J gene: TRBJ2-4; V gene: TRBV11-3; CDR3 protein: ASSLRPSWLAKNIQY
J gene: TRBJ2-3; V gene: TRBV4-3; CDR3 protein: ASSQAGLAGGSDTQY
J gene: TRBJ2-2; V gene: TRBV18; CDR3 protein: ASSPPGQGIGELF
J gene: TRBJ1-2; V gene: TRBV7-2; CDR3 protein: ASSPGQANYGYT
J gene: TRBJ2-1; V gene: TRBV18; CDR3 protein: ASSPAISAADSYNEQF
J gene: TRBJ2-3; V gene: TRBV6-5; CDR3 protein: ASSLQGYTDTQY
J gene: TRBJ2-7; V gene: TRBV13; CDR3 protein: ASSVRGTGAYEQY
J gene: TRBJ2-3; V gene: TRBV7-8; CDR3 protein: ASSPGTSGADTQY
J gene: TRBJ2-7; V gene: TRBV5-4; CDR3 protein: ASSLEEGIYEQY
J gene: TRBJ1-5; V gene: TRBV5-1; CDR3 protein: ASSSGTGDNQPQH
J gene: TRBJ2-7; V gene: TRBV6-5; CDR3 protein: ASSPREGAGEQY
J gene: TRBJ1-5; V gene: TRBV5-6; CDR3 protein: ASSLGGDQPQH
J gene: TRBJ2-1; V gene: TRBV2; CDR3 protein: ASKIGPASEQF
J gene: TRBJ2-7; V gene: TRBV6-5; CDR3 protein: ASRTSGAYEQY
J gene: TRBJ1-2; V gene: TRBV5-4; CDR3 protein: ASSLVQGVYGYT
J gene: TRBJ2-3; V gene: TRBV5-1; CDR3 protein: ASSLHSGTGTDTQY
J gene: TRBJ2-3; V gene: TRBV2; CDR3 protein: ASSGTSGGGDTQY